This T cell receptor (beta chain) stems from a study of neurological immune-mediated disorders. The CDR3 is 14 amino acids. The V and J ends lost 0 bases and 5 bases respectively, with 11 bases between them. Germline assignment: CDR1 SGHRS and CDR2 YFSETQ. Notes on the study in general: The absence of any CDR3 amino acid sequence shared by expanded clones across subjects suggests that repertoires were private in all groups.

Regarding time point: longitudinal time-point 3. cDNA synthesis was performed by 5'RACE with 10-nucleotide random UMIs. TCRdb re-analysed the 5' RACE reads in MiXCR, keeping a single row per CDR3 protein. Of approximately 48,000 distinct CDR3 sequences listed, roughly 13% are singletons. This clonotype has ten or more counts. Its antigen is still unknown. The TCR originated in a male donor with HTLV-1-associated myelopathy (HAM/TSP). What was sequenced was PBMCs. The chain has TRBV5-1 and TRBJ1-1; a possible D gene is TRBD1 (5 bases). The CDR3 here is CASSLVSSGTEAFF. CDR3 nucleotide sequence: TGCGCCAGCAGCTTGGTATCGTCAGGGACTGAAGCTTTCTTT.